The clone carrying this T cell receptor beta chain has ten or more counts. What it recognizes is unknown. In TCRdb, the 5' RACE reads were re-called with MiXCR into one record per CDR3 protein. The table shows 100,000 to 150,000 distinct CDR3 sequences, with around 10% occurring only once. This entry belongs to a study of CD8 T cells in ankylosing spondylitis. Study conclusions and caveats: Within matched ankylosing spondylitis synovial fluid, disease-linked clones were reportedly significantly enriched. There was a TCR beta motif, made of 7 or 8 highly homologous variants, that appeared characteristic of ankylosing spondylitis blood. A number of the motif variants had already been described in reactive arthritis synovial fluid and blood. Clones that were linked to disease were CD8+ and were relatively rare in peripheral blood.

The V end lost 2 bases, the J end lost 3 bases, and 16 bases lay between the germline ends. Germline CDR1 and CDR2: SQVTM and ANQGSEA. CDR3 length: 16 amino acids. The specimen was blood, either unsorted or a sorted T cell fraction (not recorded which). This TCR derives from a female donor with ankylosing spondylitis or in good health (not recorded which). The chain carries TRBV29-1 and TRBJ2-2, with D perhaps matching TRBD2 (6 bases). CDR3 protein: CSVEWEVKSDTGELFF. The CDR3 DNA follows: TGCAGCGTTGAATGGGAGGTGAAGAGTGACACCGGGGAGCTGTTTTTT.